The 4 T cell receptor beta chains given below trace back to one sample, sequenced in a study of beta chain features in type 1 diabetes. All of the isolated RNA was reverse transcribed, so expressed TCRB transcripts were sequenced. The table came from immunoSEQ multiplex PCR; TCRdb's copy has only in-frame clones and leaves some out. Among about 360,000 clones listed, over 10% were seen once. Sequenced sample: naive CD4+ T cells from blood. The source is a man between 18 and 29 years old in good health.

This clone was seen more than once but under ten times. CDR3 loop: CASSVGGSPSNNEQFF. The CDR3 DNA is TGTGCCAGTAGCGTGGGCGGGAGTCCAAGCAACAATGAGCAGTTCTTC. The V and J genes are TRBV19 and TRBJ2-1, with 7 bases matching TRBD2. Germline V lookup: CDR1 LNHDA, CDR2 SQIVND (reference sequence). J lost 5 bases, V lost 6 bases, and 13 bases had no gene match. The length of the CDR3 is 16 residues. Filled out from reference TRBV19 and TRBJ2-1, the complete variable domain reads DGGITQSPKYLFRKEGQNVTLSCEQNLNHDAMYWYRQDPGQGLRLIYYSQIVNDFQKGDIAEGYSVSREKKESFPLTVTSAQKNPTAFYLCASSVGGSPSNNEQFFGPGTRLTVL.

The J gene is TRBJ2-7, the V gene TRBV9, with 10 bases lining up with TRBD2. CDR1 and CDR2 from the germline V gene are SGDLS and YYNGEE. Unmatched junction bases numbered 22, after V lost 3 bases and J lost 4 bases. The CDR3 spans 20 residues. CDR3 DNA: TGTGCCAGCAGCGCTTCCCTTGCCGGGGAGGCTAGCGGGAGAAAATACGAGCAGTACTTC. Protein sequence: CASSASLAGEASGRKYEQYF. The full variable domain, its missing parts supplied by reference TRBV9 and TRBJ2-7, is DSGVTQTPKHLITATGQRVTLRCSPRSGDLSVYWYQQSLDQGLQFLIQYYNGEERAKGNILERFSAQQFPDLHSELNLSSLELGDSALYFCASSASLAGEASGRKYEQYFGPGTRLTVT.

This clone was detected only a few times. The chain joins TRBV7-9 to TRBJ1-1, with TRBD1 matching 7 bases. Looked up from germline, CDR1 is SEHNR and CDR2 is FQNEAQ (reference sequence). Trimming took 5 bases from V and 9 from J; bases not matched to a gene: 15. CDR3 length: 15 residues. This chain's CDR3 is CASSPTRQGHWKAFF. The CDR3 DNA sequence: TGTGCCAGCAGCCCCACGAGACAGGGTCATTGGAAAGCTTTCTTT.

The V and J genes are TRBV7-9 and TRBJ1-4; D is ambiguous. CDR3 length equals 14 residues. Trimming shortened V by 4 bases and J by 8 bases, and 14 bases separated the two germline ends. The germline CDR1 and CDR2 sequences are SEHNR and FQNEAQ (reference sequence). The CDR3 nucleotides read TGTGCCAGCAGCTCCGTCGGGGTGGAGGAAAAACTGTTTTTT. Its translation is CASSSVGVEEKLFF.